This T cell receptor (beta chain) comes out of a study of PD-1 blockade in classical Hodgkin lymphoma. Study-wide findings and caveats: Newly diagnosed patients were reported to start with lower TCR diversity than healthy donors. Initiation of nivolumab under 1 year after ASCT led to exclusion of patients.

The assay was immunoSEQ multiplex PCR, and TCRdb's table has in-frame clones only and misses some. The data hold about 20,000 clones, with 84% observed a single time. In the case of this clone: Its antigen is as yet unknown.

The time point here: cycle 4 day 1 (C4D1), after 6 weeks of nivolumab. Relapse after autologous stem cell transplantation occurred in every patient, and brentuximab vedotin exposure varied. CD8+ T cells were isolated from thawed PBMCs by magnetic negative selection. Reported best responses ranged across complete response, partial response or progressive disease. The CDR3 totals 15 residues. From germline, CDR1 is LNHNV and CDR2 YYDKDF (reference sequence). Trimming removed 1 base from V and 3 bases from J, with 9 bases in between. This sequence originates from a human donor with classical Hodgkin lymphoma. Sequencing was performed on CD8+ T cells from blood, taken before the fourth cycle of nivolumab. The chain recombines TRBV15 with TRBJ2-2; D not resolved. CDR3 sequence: CATSRVGHYTGELFF. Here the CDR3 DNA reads TGTGCCACCAGCAGAGTGGGCCACTACACCGGGGAGCTGTTTTTT.